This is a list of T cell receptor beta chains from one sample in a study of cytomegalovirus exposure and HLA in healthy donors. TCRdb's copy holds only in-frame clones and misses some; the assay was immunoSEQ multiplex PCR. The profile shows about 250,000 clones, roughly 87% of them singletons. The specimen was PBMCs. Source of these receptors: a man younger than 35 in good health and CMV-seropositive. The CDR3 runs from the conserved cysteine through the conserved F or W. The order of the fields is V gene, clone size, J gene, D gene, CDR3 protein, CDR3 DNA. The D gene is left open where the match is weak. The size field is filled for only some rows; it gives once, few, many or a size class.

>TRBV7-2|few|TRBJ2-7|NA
CASSRSYEQYF
TGTGCCAGCAGCCGCTCCTACGAGCAGTACTTC
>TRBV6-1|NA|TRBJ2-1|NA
CASSVEGGAYNEQFF
TGTGCCAGCAGTGTAGAAGGCGGGGCCTACAATGAGCAGTTCTTC
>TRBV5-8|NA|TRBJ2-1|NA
CASSLGAGAPEEQFF
TGTGCCAGCAGCTTGGGCGCCGGGGCCCCGGAAGAGCAGTTCTTC
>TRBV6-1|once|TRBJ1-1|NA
CASSEAGVSHTEAFF
TGTGCCAGCAGTGAAGCGGGGGTATCCCACACTGAAGCTTTCTTT
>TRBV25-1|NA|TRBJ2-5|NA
CASSDVAISETQYF
TGTGCCAGCAGTGATGTGGCTATATCCGAGACCCAGTACTTC
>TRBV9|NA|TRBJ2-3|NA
CAASRGVIDTQYF
TGTGCCGCCTCACGCGGGGTTATAGATACGCAGTATTTT
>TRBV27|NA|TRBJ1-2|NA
CASSLSVAYGYTF
TGTGCCAGCAGTTTAAGTGTCGCCTATGGCTACACCTTC
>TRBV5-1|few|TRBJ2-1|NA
CASSQDGSYNEQFF
TGCGCCAGCAGCCAGGACGGCTCCTACAATGAGCAGTTCTTC
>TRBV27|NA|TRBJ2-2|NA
CASILWDTGELFF
TGTGCCAGCATCTTATGGGACACCGGGGAGCTGTTTTTT
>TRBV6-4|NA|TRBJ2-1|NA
CASSSTLAPVDEQFF
TGTGCCAGCAGTTCCACGCTGGCCCCGGTGGATGAGCAGTTCTTC
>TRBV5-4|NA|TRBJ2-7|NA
CASSLRLDSEQYF
TGTGCCAGCAGCTTGAGACTAGATTCCGAGCAGTACTTC